What follows is one T cell receptor (beta chain) and its context. What it binds is unknown. This sample is part of a study of CD8 T cells in ankylosing spondylitis. CDR1 is KGHSH, CDR2 LQKENI, per germline. This CDR3 is 15 amino acids long. The V end lost 5 bases, the J end lost 7 bases, and 18 bases lay between the germline ends. As the method for making TCR beta libraries, quantitative 5'-RACE with molecular barcodes was used. TCRdb reprocessed the 5' RACE reads via MiXCR and lists one record per CDR3 protein. The data contain 250,000 or so distinct CDR3 sequences, approximately 24% of them seen just once; the ten biggest clones take up about 0.6%. Study conclusions and caveats: Some motif variants were previously reported in reactive arthritis synovial fluid and blood. Several highly homologous variants made up a TCR beta motif that seemed to typify ankylosing spondylitis blood.

Sequenced sample: blood, either unsorted or a sorted T cell fraction (not recorded which). This chain connects TRBV18 to TRBJ2-1; D may correspond to TRBD1 or TRBD2 (5 bases each). This sequence was found in a male donor with ankylosing spondylitis or in good health (not recorded which). CDR3 amino acids: CASSSDILEGNEQFF. The CDR3 DNA reads TGTGCCAGCTCATCCGACATCCTTGAGGGGAATGAGCAGTTCTTC. The variable domain in full, completed from reference TRBV18 and TRBJ2-1, reads NAGVMQNPRHLVRRRGQEARLRCSPMKGHSHVYWYRQLPEEGLKFMVYLQKENIIDESGMPKERFSAEFPKEGPSILRIQQVVRGDSAAYFCASSSDILEGNEQFFGPGTRLTVL.